These 26 T cell receptor beta chains were sequenced from one sample in a study of persistence of HIV-infected CD4 T cells. This nonspecific control used anti-CD3/anti-CD28 bead stimulation of CD4+ T cells. Sorting of responding CD4+ T cells relied on upregulated CD40 ligand together with CD69. Sequencing used immunoSEQ version 4 in survey mode. Assay used: immunoSEQ multiplex PCR; TCRdb lists only in-frame clones, some missing. The data show 40,000 to 45,000 clones, 89% seen once. These TCRs' antigens remain unknown. The sample here was CD4+ T cells sorted from PBMCs after approximately 18-hour stimulation, taken from a patient who received antiretroviral therapy. All receptors derive from an adult man with HIV who was CMV-seropositive.

The chain links TRBV3-1 (or the pseudogene TRBV3-2) to TRBJ1-2; no definite D call. The CDR3 is made up of 12 amino acids. The V end was cut by 1 base, the J end by 10 bases, with 10 bases between. Germline loops: CDR1 LGHDT, CDR2 YNNKEL (reference sequence). Here the CDR3 reads CASSQGKMDYTF. Written as DNA, the CDR3 is TGTGCCAGCAGCCAAGGAAAAATGGACTACACCTTC.

This clone has just a few counts. CDR3 region: CATSDTGPRTDTQYF. The CDR3 bases are TGTGCCACCAGTGACACCGGGCCCCGCACAGATACGCAGTATTTT. The chain links TRBV24-1 to TRBJ2-3; D not certain. The CDR3 length is 15 residues. CDR1 is KGHDR and CDR2 is SFDVKD in the germline V gene. The V end lost 4 bases, the J end lost 1 base, and 11 bases lay between the germline ends.

This sequence joins TRBV20-1 and TRBJ2-7; maybe TRBD2 (5 bases). Germline V lookup: CDR1 DFQATT, CDR2 SNEGSKA (reference sequence). With 3 bases removed from V and 3 bases from J, the gap between germline ends came to 9 bases. The CDR3 is made up of 12 amino acids. The CDR3 bases are TGCAGTGCTAGTTCGCGGGTCTACGAGCAGTACTTC. Translated: CSASSRVYEQYF.

This chain links TRBV6-5 with TRBJ1-2; D is uncertain. Trimming pared 6 bases from V and 9 bases from J, leaving 14 bases between. Germline assignment: CDR1 MNHEY and CDR2 SVGAGI. The CDR3 length is 12 residues. The CDR3 sequence is CASRRGWDRYTF. The CDR3 region has the DNA TGTGCCAGCAGAAGAGGGTGGGATCGCTACACCTTC.

The V and J genes are TRBV19 and TRBJ1-1; TRBD1 is a possible D gene (5 bases). This CDR3 comprises 12 residues. From germline, CDR1 is LNHDA and CDR2 SQIVND (reference sequence). Deletions cut 3 bases from V and 10 bases from J, with 12 bases between. The CDR3 here is CASSIQWGTAFF. The CDR3 coding sequence is TGTGCCAGTAGTATCCAATGGGGGACAGCTTTCTTT.

V usage is TRBV5-4 and J usage is TRBJ1-1, with TRBD1 as a possible D gene (6 bases). Germline lookup yields CDR1 SGHNT and CDR2 YYREEE (reference sequence). The CDR3 spans 14 residues. V shed 3 bases and J shed 5 bases, with 14 bases lying between them. This chain's CDR3 is CASSSRYQGTEAFF. The CDR3 DNA follows: TGTGCCAGCAGCTCTCGTTATCAGGGGACTGAAGCTTTCTTT.

The chain couples TRBV15 to TRBJ1-6; D unclear. The germline V gene has CDR1 LNHNV and CDR2 YYDKDF (reference sequence). CDR3 length: 17 residues. V gave up 0 bases and J gave up 3 bases, with 12 bases separating them. The CDR3 is CATSRESGPRYNSPLHF. The CDR3 DNA reads TGTGCCACCAGCAGAGAGAGCGGACCGCGCTATAATTCACCCCTCCACTTT.

V usage is TRBV24-1 and J usage is TRBJ2-1; 8 bases align to TRBD2. With V trimmed by 3 bases and J by 10 bases, 10 bases remained unmatched. The CDR3 is 15 residues long. The germline CDR1 and CDR2 sequences are KGHDR and SFDVKD. CDR3 sequence: CATSDRPGGDGEQFF. The CDR3 coding sequence is TGTGCCACCAGTGATCGACCGGGGGGGGACGGGGAGCAGTTCTTC.

This sequence joins TRBV15 and TRBJ2-1, with D hard to call. The CDR3 spans 15 residues. Germline CDR1 and CDR2: LNHNV and YYDKDF (reference sequence). Trimming took 0 bases from V and 4 from J, leaving 10 bases between them. The CDR3 DNA reads TGTGCCACCAGCAGAGATATAGGGCCTTACAATGAGCAGTTCTTC. Its translation is CATSRDIGPYNEQFF.

This chain links TRBV2 with TRBJ2-4; D possibly matches TRBD1 or TRBD2 (5 bases each). Germline lookup yields CDR1 SNHLY and CDR2 FYNNEI. V lost 10 bases to trimming and J lost 0 bases, with 13 bases between them. The length of the CDR3 is 14 residues. CDR3 sequence reads: CATRGAIAKNIQYF. The CDR3 DNA follows: TGTGCCACCCGAGGGGCCATAGCCAAAAACATTCAGTACTTC.

The chain couples TRBV5-1 to TRBJ2-3; D is perhaps TRBD1 or TRBD2 (6 bases each). Germline V lookup: CDR1 SGHRS, CDR2 YFSETQ. The ends were cut back, 4 bases at V and 2 bases at J, with 14 bases in the middle. This CDR3 is 15 amino acids long. CDR3 region: CASSARGLDTDTQYF. The CDR3 nucleotides are TGCGCCAGCAGCGCCCGGGGGCTTGACACAGATACGCAGTATTTT.

V usage is TRBV4-1 and J usage is TRBJ1-2, with 7 bases fitting TRBD1. The germline CDR1 and CDR2 sequences are MGHRA and YSYEKL. The CDR3 has 15 residues. V dropped 2 bases and J dropped 2; count of bases not matched to a gene: 5. The CDR3 DNA is TGCGCCAGCAGCCAACCGACAGGGAGAAACTATGGCTACACCTTC. This sequence encodes CASSQPTGRNYGYTF.

V and J are TRBV12-3 or TRBV12-4 and TRBJ1-1, with no clear D. V lost 4 bases and J 1 base, leaving 7 bases between the germline ends. This CDR3 contains 13 residues. DNA of the CDR3: TGTGCCAGCAGTTGGGAGACGAACACTGAAGCTTTCTTT. This encodes CASSWETNTEAFF.

V gene TRBV27 combines with J gene TRBJ2-7; D not resolved. V shed 10 bases and J shed 5 bases, with 21 bases lying between them. Germline-derived CDR1 and CDR2 are MNHEY and SMNVEV (reference sequence). The CDR3 contains 14 residues. In DNA form, the CDR3 reads TGTGCCATCCCTATGGTAGGTAGTTTGGACGAGCAGTACTTC. Translation gives CAIPMVGSLDEQYF.

The chain links TRBV7-9 to TRBJ2-7; no firm D call. This CDR3 spans 14 amino acids. The V gene's germline CDR1 is SEHNR and CDR2 FQNEAQ (reference sequence). Trimming stripped 1 base from V and 2 bases from J, with 9 bases between. CDR3 protein: CASSLGSLPYEQYF. The CDR3 DNA reads as TGTGCCAGCAGCTTAGGCTCCCTTCCCTACGAGCAGTACTTC. The entire variable domain, with the rest obtained from reference TRBV7-9 and TRBJ2-7, is as follows: DTGVSQNPRHKITKRGQNVTFRCDPISEHNRLYWYRQTLGQGPEFLTYFQNEAQLEKSRLLSDRFSAERPKGSFSTLEIQRTEQGDSAMYLCASSLGSLPYEQYFGPGTRLTVT.

The chain uses TRBV19 and TRBJ2-3; D is uncertain. Germline V lookup: CDR1 LNHDA, CDR2 SQIVND (reference sequence). The germline V and J ends were trimmed by 2 bases and 0 bases, with 6 bases remaining between them. There are 14 residues in the CDR3. The CDR3 reads CASSIQSSTDTQYF. The CDR3 DNA reads as TGTGCCAGTAGTATACAGTCTAGCACAGATACGCAGTATTTT.

With respect to this clone: Other nucleotide sequences from this sample produce the same CDR3. V gene TRBV18 combines with J gene TRBJ2-7, with 7 bases matching TRBD2. The germline gives CDR1 KGHSH, CDR2 LQKENI. The CDR3 has 15 amino acids. V shed 5 bases, J shed 2 bases, and the junction held 9 bases outside the gene matches. The CDR3: CASSSTTGGAYEQYF. The CDR3 bases are TGTGCCAGCTCATCCACGACGGGGGGAGCCTACGAGCAGTACTTC.

The chain has TRBV18 and TRBJ1-3; a possible D gene is TRBD1 (6 bases). Trimming removed 3 bases at V and 3 bases at J, with 21 bases between. This CDR3 spans 18 amino acids. CDR1 is KGHSH, CDR2 LQKENI, per germline. The CDR3 reads CASSPPRRGGADGNTIYF. The CDR3 nucleotides are TGTGCCAGCTCACCGCCCCGTCGGGGGGGGGCGGATGGAAACACCATATATTTT.

The CDR3 DNA sequence: TGTGCCAGCAGTGAAAACACTGGAAACACCATATATTTT. Its translation: CASSENTGNTIYF. The V call is TRBV6-1, the J call TRBJ1-3; D gene uncertain. CDR3 length: 13 residues. Germline assignment: CDR1 MNHNS and CDR2 SASEGT. Trimming removed 2 bases at V and 2 bases at J, with 4 bases between.

This clone was seen a handful of times. The chain recombines TRBV2 with TRBJ1-5; no reliable D call. V was shortened by 3 bases and J by 5 bases, with 8 bases between the two germline ends. There are 13 residues in the CDR3. Germline V lookup: CDR1 SNHLY, CDR2 FYNNEI. DNA for the CDR3: TGTGCCAGCAGTGATCCTCCCGATCAGCCCCAGCATTTT. Its protein is CASSDPPDQPQHF. Full variable domain (outside the CDR3, taken from reference TRBV2 and TRBJ1-5): EPEVTQTPSHQVTQMGQEVILRCVPISNHLYFYWYRQILGQKVEFLVSFYNNEISEKSEIFDDQFSVERPDGSNFTLKIRSTKLEDSAMYFCASSDPPDQPQHFGDGTRLSIL.

The rearrangement joins TRBV6-5 to TRBJ1-6; 7 bases line up with TRBD1. The CDR3 length is 13 residues. The J segment lost 6 bases and the V segment lost 10 bases, leaving 6 bases of the junction unmatched. The germline V gene encodes CDR1 MNHEY and CDR2 SVGAGI. The CDR3 DNA follows: TGTGCCACCTCCGACAGGGTTAATTCACCCCTCCACTTT. Translated, it gives CATSDRVNSPLHF.

This chain uses TRBV2 with TRBJ1-3, with TRBD1 matching over 7 bases. Germline V lookup: CDR1 SNHLY, CDR2 FYNNEI. This CDR3 contains 14 residues. The V segment lost 4 bases and the J segment 4 bases; nucleotides outside the gene matches: 4. CDR3 protein: CASSAGQLGNTIYF. DNA of the CDR3: TGTGCCAGCAGTGCGGGACAGCTCGGAAACACCATATATTTT.

J is TRBJ2-7 and V is TRBV19, with D unclear. V was cut by 6 bases and J by 0 bases, with 15 bases left in between. The CDR3 has 15 amino acids. Germline V CDR1 and CDR2: LNHDA, SQIVND (reference sequence). The CDR3 is CASSLSDGSSYEQYF. The CDR3 DNA sequence: TGTGCCAGTAGCTTATCGGATGGTAGCTCCTACGAGCAGTACTTC.

V usage is TRBV27 and J usage is TRBJ1-6; TRBD1 aligns across 8 bases. The CDR3 contains 16 residues. The germline V gene has CDR1 MNHEY and CDR2 SMNVEV (reference sequence). V lost 2 bases and J lost 0; bases outside the gene matches: 0. This chain's CDR3 is CASSLTGGSYNSPLHF. The CDR3 DNA reads as TGTGCCAGCAGTTTAACAGGGGGCTCCTATAATTCACCCCTCCACTTT.

This clone has just a few counts. The chain uses TRBV18 and TRBJ1-5; possible D gene TRBD1, 5 bases. CDR1 is KGHSH, CDR2 LQKENI, per germline. V was clipped by 4 bases and J by 0 bases, with 13 bases between them. The CDR3 runs to 16 residues. The CDR3 is CASSLGADLSNQPQHF. The CDR3 nucleotides read TGTGCCAGCTCACTTGGGGCAGATCTTAGCAATCAGCCCCAGCATTTT.

The chain recombines TRBV15 with TRBJ1-6; D is undetermined. The germline V and J ends were trimmed by 0 bases and 9 bases, with 12 bases remaining between them. Per germline, CDR1 LNHNV and CDR2 YYDKDF (reference sequence). CDR3 size: 15 residues. CDR3 sequence reads: CATSRDGVVSSPLHF. For the CDR3, the DNA is TGTGCCACCAGCAGAGATGGGGTAGTAAGTTCACCCCTCCACTTT.